This T cell receptor beta chain was identified during a study of blood T cell repertoires in COVID-19. The CDR3 runs 15 residues. CDR1 and CDR2 (germline): MDHEN, SYDVKM. V was clipped by 4 bases and J by 0 bases, with 10 bases between them. Clones were sequenced by immunoSEQ multiplex PCR, and TCRdb holds only the in-frame ones, with some missing. The sample contains under 250,000 clones, roughly 83% of which appear only once. V and J are TRBV28 and TRBJ1-5; TRBD1 might be the D (5 bases). This TCR derives from an elderly man with acute or convalescent COVID-19. The sample consisted of peripheral blood. CDR3 sequence (DNA): TGTGCCAGCAGTTCGGTAACAGGTAGCAATCAGCCCCAGCATTTT. As protein: CASSSVTGSNQPQHF.